This T cell receptor beta chain is drawn from a study of cytomegalovirus exposure and HLA in healthy donors. Points from the study as a whole: Donors were assumed by presence/absence analyses to have roughly uniform sequencing depth.

V lost 4 bases and J 4 bases, leaving 20 bases between the germline ends. CDR3 length: 17 residues. CDR1 SGHNT and CDR2 YYREEE come from the germline V gene (reference sequence). The PCR made use of 60 Vbeta and 13 Jbeta primers. TCRdb's copy holds only in-frame clones and misses some; the assay was immunoSEQ multiplex PCR. Of more than 95,000 clones in the sample, roughly four fifths are singletons; the top ten hold 1.6%. In regard to this clone: What it recognizes is unknown.

This chain uses TRBV5-4 with TRBJ1-4; D perhaps matches TRBD1 (5 bases). The TCR was taken from a young woman in good health and CMV-seronegative. Sequences were obtained from PBMCs. The CDR3 sequence: CASSPRGGGTFNEKLFF. In nucleotides, the CDR3 is TGTGCCAGCAGCCCCCGCGGAGGCGGGACTTTTAATGAAAAACTGTTTTTT.